There are many counts of the clone carrying this T cell receptor beta chain. The sample is drawn from a study of human T cells and chemical hapten exposure. CDR1 LNHNV and CDR2 YYDKDF come from the germline V gene (reference sequence). V dropped 0 bases and J dropped 2 bases, with 7 bases sitting between them. This CDR3 spans 14 amino acids. One entry per CDR3 protein, called by TCRdb with MiXCR from the RACE reads. Of over 130,000 distinct CDR3 sequences in the sample, about 12% were seen once. The time point was: patch test 2, 6 weeks after DPC sensitization. Described treatment: therapeutic diphenylcyclopropenone sensitization with weekly scalp DPC.

The TCR sequence derives from a woman between 45 and 65 years old with alopecia areata. Some clones in this sample may be carry-over from other donors' samples. Specimen: whole blood, collected in connection with sensitization to the hapten diphenylcyclopropenone (DPC). The chain couples TRBV15 to TRBJ2-5; D remains ambiguous. For the CDR3, the DNA is TGTGCCACCAGCAGAGATGCGCGGCAAGAGACCCAGTACTTC. Residues: CATSRDARQETQYF. Complete variable domain (other parts from reference TRBV15 and TRBJ2-5): DAMVIQNPRYQVTQFGKPVTLSCSQTLNHNVMYWYQQKSSQAPKLLFHYYDKDFNNEADTPDNFQSRRPNTSFCFLDIRSPGLGDTAMYLCATSRDARQETQYFGPGTRLLVL.